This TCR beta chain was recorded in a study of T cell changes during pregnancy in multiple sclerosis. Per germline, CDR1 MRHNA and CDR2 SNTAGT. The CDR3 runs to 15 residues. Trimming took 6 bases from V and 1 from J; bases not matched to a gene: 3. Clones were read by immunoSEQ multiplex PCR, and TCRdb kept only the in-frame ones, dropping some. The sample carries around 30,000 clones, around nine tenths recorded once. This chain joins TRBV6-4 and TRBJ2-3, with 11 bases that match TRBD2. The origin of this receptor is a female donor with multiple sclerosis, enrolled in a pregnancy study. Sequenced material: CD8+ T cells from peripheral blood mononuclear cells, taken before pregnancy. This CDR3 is CASSATSGGTDTQYF. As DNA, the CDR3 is TGTGCCAGCAGCGCGACTAGCGGGGGCACAGATACGCAGTATTTT.